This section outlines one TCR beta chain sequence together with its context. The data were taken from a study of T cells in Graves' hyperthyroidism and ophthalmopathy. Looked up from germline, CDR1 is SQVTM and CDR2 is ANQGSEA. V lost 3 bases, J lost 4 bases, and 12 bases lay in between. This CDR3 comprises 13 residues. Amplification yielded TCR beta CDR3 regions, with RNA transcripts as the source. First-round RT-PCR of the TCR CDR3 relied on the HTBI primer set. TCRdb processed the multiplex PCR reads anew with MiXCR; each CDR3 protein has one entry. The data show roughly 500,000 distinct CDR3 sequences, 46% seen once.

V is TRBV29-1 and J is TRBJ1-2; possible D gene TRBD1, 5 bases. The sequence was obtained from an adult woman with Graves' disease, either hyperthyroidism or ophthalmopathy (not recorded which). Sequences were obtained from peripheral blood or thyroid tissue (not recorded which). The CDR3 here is CSVDKTASYGYTF. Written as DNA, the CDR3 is TGCAGCGTTGACAAGACAGCGTCCTATGGCTACACCTTC.